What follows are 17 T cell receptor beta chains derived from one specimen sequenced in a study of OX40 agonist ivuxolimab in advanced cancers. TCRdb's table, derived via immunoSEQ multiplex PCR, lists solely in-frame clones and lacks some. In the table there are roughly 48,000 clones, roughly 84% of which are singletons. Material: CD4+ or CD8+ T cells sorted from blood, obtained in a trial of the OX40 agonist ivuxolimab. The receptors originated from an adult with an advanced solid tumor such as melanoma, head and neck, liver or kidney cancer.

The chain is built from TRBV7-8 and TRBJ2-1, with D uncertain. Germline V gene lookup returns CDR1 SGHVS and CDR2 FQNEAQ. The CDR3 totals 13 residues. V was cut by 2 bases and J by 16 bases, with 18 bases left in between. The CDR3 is CASSLPGLPKTFF. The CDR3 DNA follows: TGTGCCAGCAGCTTACCGGGTCTACCCAAGACCTTCTTC.

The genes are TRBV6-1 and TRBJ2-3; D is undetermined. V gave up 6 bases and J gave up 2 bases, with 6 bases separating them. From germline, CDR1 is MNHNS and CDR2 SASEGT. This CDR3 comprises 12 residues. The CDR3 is CASRQSTDTQYF. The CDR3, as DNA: TGTGCCAGCAGACAGTCCACAGATACGCAGTATTTT.

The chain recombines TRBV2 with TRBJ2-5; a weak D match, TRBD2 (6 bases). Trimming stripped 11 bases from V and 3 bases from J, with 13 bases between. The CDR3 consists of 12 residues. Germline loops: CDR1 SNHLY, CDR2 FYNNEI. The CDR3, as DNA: TGTGCCGCGGGCCCGGGGGAAGAGACCCAGTACTTC. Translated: CAAGPGEETQYF.

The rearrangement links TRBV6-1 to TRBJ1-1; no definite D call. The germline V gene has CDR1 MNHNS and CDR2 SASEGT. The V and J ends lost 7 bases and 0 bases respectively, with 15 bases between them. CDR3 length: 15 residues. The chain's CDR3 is CASTLIWSMNTEAFF. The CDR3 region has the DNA TGTGCCAGCACCCTGATTTGGAGCATGAACACTGAAGCTTTCTTT.

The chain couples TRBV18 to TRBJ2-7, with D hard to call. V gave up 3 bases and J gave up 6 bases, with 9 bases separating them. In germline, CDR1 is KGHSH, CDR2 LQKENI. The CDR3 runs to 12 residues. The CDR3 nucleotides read TGTGCCAGCTCACCTATCGGAGTCGAGCAGTACTTC. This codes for CASSPIGVEQYF.

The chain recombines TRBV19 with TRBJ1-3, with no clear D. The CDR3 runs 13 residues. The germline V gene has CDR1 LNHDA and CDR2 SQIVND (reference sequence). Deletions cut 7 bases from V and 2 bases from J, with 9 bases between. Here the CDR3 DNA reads TGTGCCAGTACCCCACAACCTGGAAACACCATATATTTT. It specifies CASTPQPGNTIYF.

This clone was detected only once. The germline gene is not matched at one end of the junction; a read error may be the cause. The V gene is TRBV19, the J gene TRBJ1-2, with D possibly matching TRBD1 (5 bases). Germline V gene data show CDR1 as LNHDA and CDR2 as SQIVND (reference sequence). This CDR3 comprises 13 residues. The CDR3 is CASSPTGVYGHTF. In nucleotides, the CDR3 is TGTGCCAGTAGTCCCACAGGAGTCTATGGCCACACCTTC. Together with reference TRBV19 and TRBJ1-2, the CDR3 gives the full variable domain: DGGITQSPKYLFRKEGQNVTLSCEQNLNHDAMYWYRQDPGQGLRLIYYSQIVNDFQKGDIAEGYSVSREKKESFPLTVTSAQKNPTAFYLCASSPTGVYGHTFGSGTRLTVV.

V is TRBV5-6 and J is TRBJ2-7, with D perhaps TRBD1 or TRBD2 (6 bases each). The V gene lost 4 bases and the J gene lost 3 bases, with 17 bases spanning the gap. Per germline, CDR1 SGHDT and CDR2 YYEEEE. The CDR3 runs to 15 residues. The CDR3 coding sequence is TGTGCCAGCAGCCGGGGACAAAGGGGGGACTACGAGCAGTACTTC. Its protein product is CASSRGQRGDYEQYF.

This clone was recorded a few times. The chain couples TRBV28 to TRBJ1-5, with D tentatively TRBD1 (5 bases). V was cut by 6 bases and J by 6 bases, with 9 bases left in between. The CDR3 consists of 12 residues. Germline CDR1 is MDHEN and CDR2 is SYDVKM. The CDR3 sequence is CASRTAGQPQHF. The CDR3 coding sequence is TGTGCCAGCAGGACAGCCGGTCAGCCCCAGCATTTT. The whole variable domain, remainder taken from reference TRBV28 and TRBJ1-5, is DVKVTQSSRYLVKRTGEKVFLECVQDMDHENMFWYRQDPGLGLRLIYFSYDVKMKEKGDIPEGYSVSREKKERFSLILESASTNQTSMYLCASRTAGQPQHFGDGTRLSIL.

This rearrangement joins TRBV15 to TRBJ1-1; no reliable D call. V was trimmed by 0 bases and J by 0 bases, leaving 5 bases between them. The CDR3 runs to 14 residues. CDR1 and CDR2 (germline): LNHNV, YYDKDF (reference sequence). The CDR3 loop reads CATSRDAVNTEAFF. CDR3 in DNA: TGTGCCACCAGCAGAGATGCGGTGAACACTGAAGCTTTCTTT.

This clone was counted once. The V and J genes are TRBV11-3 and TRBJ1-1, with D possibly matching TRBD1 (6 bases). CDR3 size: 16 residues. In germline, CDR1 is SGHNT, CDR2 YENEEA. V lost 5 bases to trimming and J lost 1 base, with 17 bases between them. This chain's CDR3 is CASSRQGSGANTEAFF. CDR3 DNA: TGTGCCAGCAGCCGACAAGGATCGGGGGCGAACACTGAAGCTTTCTTT. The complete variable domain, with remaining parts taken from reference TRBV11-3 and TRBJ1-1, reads EAGVVQSPRYKIIEKKQPVAFWCNPISGHNTLYWYLQNLGQGPELLIRYENEEAVDDSQLPKDRFSAERLKGVDSTLKIQPAELGDSAVYLCASSRQGSGANTEAFFGQGTRLTVV.

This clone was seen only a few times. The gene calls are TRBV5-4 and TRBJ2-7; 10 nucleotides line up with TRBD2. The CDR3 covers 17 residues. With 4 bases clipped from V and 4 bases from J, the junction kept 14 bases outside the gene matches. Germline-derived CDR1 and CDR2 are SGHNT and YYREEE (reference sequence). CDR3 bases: TGTGCCAGCAGCCCGGGGAGGACTAGCGGAGAGTTATACGAGCAGTACTTC. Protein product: CASSPGRTSGELYEQYF.

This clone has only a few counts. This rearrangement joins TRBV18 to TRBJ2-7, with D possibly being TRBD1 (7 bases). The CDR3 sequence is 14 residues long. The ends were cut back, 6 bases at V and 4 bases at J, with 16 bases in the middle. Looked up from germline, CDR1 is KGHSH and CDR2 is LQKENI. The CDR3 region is CASSPQGGIYEQYF. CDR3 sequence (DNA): TGTGCCAGCTCCCCGCAGGGGGGCATATACGAGCAGTACTTC.

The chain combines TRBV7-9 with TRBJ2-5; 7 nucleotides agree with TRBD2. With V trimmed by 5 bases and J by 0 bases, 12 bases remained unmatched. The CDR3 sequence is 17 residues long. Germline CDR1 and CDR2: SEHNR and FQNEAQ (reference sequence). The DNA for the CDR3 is TGTGCCAGCAGCGAGCTAGCGGAAGATATCTACCAAGAGACCCAGTACTTC. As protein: CASSELAEDIYQETQYF.

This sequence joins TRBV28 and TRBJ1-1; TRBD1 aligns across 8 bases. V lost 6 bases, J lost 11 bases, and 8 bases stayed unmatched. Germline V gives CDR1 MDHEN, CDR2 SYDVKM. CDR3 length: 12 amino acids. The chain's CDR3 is CASSTQGASAFF. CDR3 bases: TGTGCCAGCAGCACGCAGGGGGCGTCGGCTTTCTTT. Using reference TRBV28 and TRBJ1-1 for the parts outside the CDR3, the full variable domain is DVKVTQSSRYLVKRTGEKVFLECVQDMDHENMFWYRQDPGLGLRLIYFSYDVKMKEKGDIPEGYSVSREKKERFSLILESASTNQTSMYLCASSTQGASAFFGQGTRLTVV.

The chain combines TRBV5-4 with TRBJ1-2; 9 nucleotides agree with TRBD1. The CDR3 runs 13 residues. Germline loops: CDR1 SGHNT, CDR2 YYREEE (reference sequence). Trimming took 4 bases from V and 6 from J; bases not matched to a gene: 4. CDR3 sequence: CASSIRTGDGYTF. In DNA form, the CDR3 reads TGTGCCAGCAGCATACGGACAGGGGATGGCTACACCTTC.

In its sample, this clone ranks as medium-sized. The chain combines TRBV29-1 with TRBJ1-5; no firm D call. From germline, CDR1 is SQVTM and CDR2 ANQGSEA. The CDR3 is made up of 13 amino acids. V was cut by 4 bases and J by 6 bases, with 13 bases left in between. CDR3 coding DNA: TGCAGCGTTGGAGGGTCCCGCGGTCAGCCCCAGCATTTT. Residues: CSVGGSRGQPQHF.